What follows are 4 T cell receptor beta chains derived from one specimen sequenced in a study of blood T cell repertoires in COVID-19. Measured with immunoSEQ multiplex PCR; TCRdb has only the in-frame clones, and not every one. The sample consists of 200,000 or so clones, more than 65% of them appearing once. The sequenced sample was peripheral blood. The receptors were gathered from a man in his forties or fifties who had recovered from COVID-19.

The chain carries TRBV6-2 or TRBV6-3 and TRBJ2-5; 7 positions match TRBD2. Germline V gene data show CDR1 as MNHEY and CDR2 as SVGEGT. The V segment lost 4 bases and the J segment 8 bases; nucleotides outside the gene matches: 16. This CDR3 region has 16 residues. CDR3 protein: CASSFSRLAPAVTQYF. DNA for the CDR3: TGTGCCAGCAGTTTTTCCCGACTAGCTCCGGCAGTAACCCAGTACTTC.

This chain links TRBV27 with TRBJ2-5; D may be TRBD1 (5 bases). The CDR3 totals 15 residues. Trimming pared 0 bases from V and 2 bases from J, leaving 10 bases between. The germline CDR1 and CDR2 sequences are MNHEY and SMNVEV (reference sequence). The CDR3 nucleotides read TGTGCCAGCAGTTTATCGGGGCCGCAACAAGAGACCCAGTACTTC. Translating it yields CASSLSGPQQETQYF.

This clone was seen once. The chain couples TRBV6-6 to TRBJ1-2; unclear D gene. V shed 6 bases and J shed 7 bases, with 9 bases lying between them. Germline V lookup: CDR1 MNHNY, CDR2 SVGAGI (reference sequence). The CDR3 contains 11 residues. Written as DNA, the CDR3 is TGTGCCAGCAGAAGCTCTGGTGGCTACACCTTC. Residues: CASRSSGGYTF.

V gene TRBV19 combines with J gene TRBJ1-5; no definite D call. This CDR3 comprises 15 residues. CDR1 and CDR2 from the germline V gene are LNHDA and SQIVND (reference sequence). V dropped 4 bases and J dropped 2 bases, with 12 bases sitting between them. CDR3 sequence reads: CASSTNLGGNQPQHF. Written as DNA, the CDR3 is TGTGCCAGTAGTACAAACCTCGGGGGCAATCAGCCCCAGCATTTT.